These 21 T cell receptor beta chains originate from one sample sequenced in a study of blood T cell repertoires in COVID-19. The protocol was immunoSEQ multiplex PCR, while the TCRdb copy is restricted to in-frame clones and leaves out a portion. The data show about 180,000 clones, roughly 82% seen once. Sequencing used PBMCs or T cells enriched from blood (not recorded which). These receptors all stem from a woman younger than 45 who had recovered from COVID-19.

The chain couples TRBV27 to TRBJ2-3; perhaps TRBD2 as D (5 bases). V lost 2 bases to trimming and J lost 5 bases, with 17 bases between them. The germline CDR1 and CDR2 sequences are MNHEY and SMNVEV (reference sequence). The CDR3 is made up of 16 amino acids. CDR3 sequence: CASSLSLLGEKDTQYF. CDR3 sequence (DNA): TGTGCCAGCAGTTTAAGTCTCCTCGGGGAAAAAGATACGCAGTATTTT.

This clone was seen only once. The J gene is TRBJ2-1, the V gene TRBV5-1; TRBD1 aligns across 9 bases. V lost 0 bases, J lost 4 bases, and 5 bases stayed unmatched. In germline, CDR1 is SGHRS, CDR2 YFSETQ. The CDR3 is 16 residues long. This CDR3 reads CASSLVGTGLYNEQFF. The CDR3 DNA reads as TGCGCCAGCAGCTTGGTCGGGACAGGGCTTTACAATGAGCAGTTCTTC. The full variable domain, with the rest looked up from reference TRBV5-1 and TRBJ2-1, is KAGVTQTPRYLIKTRGQQVTLSCSPISGHRSVSWYQQTPGQGLQFLFEYFSETQRNKGNFPGRFSGRQFSNSRSEMNVSTLELGDSALYLCASSLVGTGLYNEQFFGPGTRLTVL.

In this sample, this clone turned up once. The chain carries TRBV19 and TRBJ1-1; a weak D match, TRBD1 (5 bases). The V and J ends lost 7 bases and 6 bases respectively, with 18 bases between them. The CDR3 is 14 amino acids. The germline V gene encodes CDR1 LNHDA and CDR2 SQIVND (reference sequence). The DNA of the CDR3 is TGTGCCAGTACTCCAGACAGCGGGTCGTCTGAAGCTTTCTTT. As protein: CASTPDSGSSEAFF.

The J gene is TRBJ2-5, the V gene TRBV28; tentatively, D is TRBD1 (5 bases). In germline, CDR1 is MDHEN, CDR2 SYDVKM. V gave up 3 bases and J gave up 2 bases, with 16 bases separating them. The CDR3 runs 16 residues. DNA of the CDR3: TGTGCCAGCAGTTTGGTGCCAGGGTTTGCTCAAGAGACCCAGTACTTC. Translated: CASSLVPGFAQETQYF.

CDR3 sequence (DNA): TGTGCCAGCACCGAAGGGCAGGGGCTTACTTCACCCCTCCACTTT. Its translation is CASTEGQGLTSPLHF. The chain carries TRBV6-5 and TRBJ1-6, with D possibly matching TRBD1 (6 bases). The CDR3 runs to 15 residues. The germline CDR1 and CDR2 sequences are MNHEY and SVGAGI. V was pared by 7 bases and J by 9 bases, with 19 bases between.

The genes are TRBV7-8 and TRBJ2-2, with a tentative D call TRBD2 (7 bases). Trimming cost V 5 bases and J 7 bases, with 20 bases left between them. This CDR3 has 16 amino acids. Per the germline V gene, CDR1 is SGHVS and CDR2 is FQNEAQ. CDR3 coding DNA: TGTGCCAGCAGCCCCGAGGGGGGAGGGCCGGTCGGGGAGCTGTTTTTT. Translating it yields CASSPEGGGPVGELFF. The variable domain in full, with the rest retrieved from reference TRBV7-8 and TRBJ2-2, is GAGVSQSPRYKVAKRGQDVALRCDPISGHVSLFWYQQALGQGPEFLTYFQNEAQLDKSGLPSDRFFAERPEGSVSTLKIQRTQQEDSAVYLCASSPEGGGPVGELFFGEGSRLTVL.

The chain carries TRBV5-4 and TRBJ1-6; D might be TRBD1 (5 bases). CDR3 length: 14 residues. With 1 base removed from V and 6 bases from J, the gap between germline ends came to 8 bases. Germline V gene lookup returns CDR1 SGHNT and CDR2 YYREEE (reference sequence). DNA of the CDR3: TGTGCCAGCAGCTTGACAGGAATTAATTCACCCCTCCACTTT. This encodes CASSLTGINSPLHF.

The rearrangement uses TRBV6-5 and TRBJ2-1; TRBD1 matches 9 bases. After removal of 6 bases from V and 3 bases from J, the junction contained 3 bases not matched to a gene. CDR1 and CDR2 from the germline V gene are MNHEY and SVGAGI. This CDR3 comprises 14 residues. Written as DNA, the CDR3 is TGTGCCAGCAGCTTGGACAGGGGCTACAATGAGCAGTTCTTC. It yields the protein CASSLDRGYNEQFF.

This chain uses TRBV2 with TRBJ2-3, with a possible D match to TRBD1 (7 bases). The germline CDR1 and CDR2 sequences are SNHLY and FYNNEI. This CDR3 has 11 amino acids. This CDR3 reads CANQGGDTQYF. CDR3 in DNA: TGTGCTAACCAGGGGGGAGATACGCAGTATTTT.

This clone showed up just a few times. The rearrangement joins TRBV3-1 (or the pseudogene TRBV3-2) to TRBJ2-2, with D uncertain. The CDR3 is 12 residues long. The germline V gene has CDR1 LGHDT and CDR2 YNNKEL (reference sequence). V lost 7 bases, J lost 4 bases, and 7 bases lay in between. CDR3 amino acids: CASTPGTGELFF. The CDR3 DNA is TGTGCCAGCACCCCGGGCACCGGGGAGCTGTTTTTT.

The chain has TRBV2 and TRBJ1-1, with D tentatively TRBD1 (6 bases). Germline V gene data show CDR1 as SNHLY and CDR2 as FYNNEI. Trimming shortened V by 5 bases and J by 1 base, and 17 bases separated the two germline ends. This CDR3 is built from 16 residues. CDR3 region: CASSPPGVRQNTEAFF. The CDR3 nucleotides read TGTGCCAGCAGTCCCCCAGGGGTACGCCAGAACACTGAAGCTTTCTTT.

The rearrangement links TRBV5-1 to TRBJ1-2; 12 bases are shared with TRBD1. This CDR3 is 15 amino acids long. J gave up 8 bases and V 3 bases, and 8 bases lay outside the gene matches. Germline V gene lookup returns CDR1 SGHRS and CDR2 YFSETQ. As DNA, the CDR3 is TGCGCCAGCAGCTCCGGGACAGGGGGCTCGGGCGGCTACACCTTC. Its translation: CASSSGTGGSGGYTF.

This clone was seen only once. This chain connects TRBV2 to TRBJ2-3; D gene unclear. V lost 6 bases and J 2 bases, leaving 9 bases between the germline ends. The germline V gene has CDR1 SNHLY and CDR2 FYNNEI. The CDR3 totals 13 residues. In DNA form, the CDR3 reads TGTGCCAGCAGCAACCGAGCCACAGATACGCAGTATTTT. Amino acids: CASSNRATDTQYF.

The J gene is TRBJ2-5, the V gene TRBV2; a possible D gene is TRBD2 (5 bases). Per germline, CDR1 SNHLY and CDR2 FYNNEI. The CDR3 length is 14 residues. V lost 6 bases and J 5 bases, leaving 16 bases between the germline ends. DNA of the CDR3: TGTGCCAGCAGCTCAATCGGCGGGCTCGAGACCCAGTACTTC. Amino acids: CASSSIGGLETQYF.

The chain uses TRBV7-2 and TRBJ1-2, with D maybe TRBD1 (5 bases). CDR1 is SGHTA and CDR2 is FQGNSA in the germline V gene. The CDR3 totals 14 residues. Trimming removed 6 bases from V and 7 bases from J, with 18 bases in between. The CDR3 is CASSQFGGIVGYTF. As DNA, the CDR3 is TGTGCCAGCAGTCAATTCGGGGGGATAGTTGGCTACACCTTC.

This chain uses TRBV24-1 with TRBJ2-3, with a tentative D call TRBD2 (5 bases). V was shortened by 3 bases and J by 2 bases, with 11 bases between the two germline ends. Germline CDR1 is KGHDR and CDR2 is SFDVKD. The CDR3 has 15 amino acids. Here the CDR3 reads CATSDPGLVTDTQYF. Here the CDR3 DNA reads TGTGCCACCAGTGATCCCGGACTTGTCACAGATACGCAGTATTTT.

This clone occurred once. The chain is built from TRBV5-8 and TRBJ2-3, with D possibly matching TRBD2 (6 bases). CDR3 size: 15 residues. Germline CDR1 SGHTS, CDR2 YDEGEE. The ends were cut back, 2 bases at V and 2 bases at J, with 12 bases in the middle. The CDR3 DNA reads as TGTGCCAGCAGCTTCGGGAGCATAAACACAGATACGCAGTATTTT. This encodes CASSFGSINTDTQYF.

The V gene is TRBV7-9, the J gene TRBJ2-1, with D possibly being TRBD1 (5 bases). The length of the CDR3 is 17 residues. Germline V gene data show CDR1 as SEHNR and CDR2 as FQNEAQ (reference sequence). The V gene lost 2 bases and the J gene lost 5 bases, with 19 bases spanning the gap. The CDR3 DNA is TGTGCCAGCAGCTTAAACCTTTTTGGGGCTAATAACAATGAGCAGTTCTTC. This gives the protein CASSLNLFGANNNEQFF.

This chain uses TRBV7-9 with TRBJ2-1; no reliable D call. The germline V gene encodes CDR1 SEHNR and CDR2 FQNEAQ (reference sequence). Deletions cut 6 bases from V and 8 bases from J, with 14 bases between. This CDR3 spans 13 amino acids. CDR3 sequence (DNA): TGTGCCAGCAGTCCACCGATAGAGGATGAGCAGTTCTTC. Its protein product is CASSPPIEDEQFF.

The table lists this clone with a count of one. The V gene is TRBV29-1, the J gene TRBJ2-3, with 10 bases identical to TRBD2. V shed 6 bases, J shed 0 bases, and the junction held 9 bases outside the gene matches. The CDR3 is 16 amino acids. From germline, CDR1 is SQVTM and CDR2 ANQGSEA. This chain's CDR3 is CSVSGSSGGSTDTQYF. The CDR3 coding sequence is TGCAGCGTCTCAGGAAGTAGCGGGGGGAGCACAGATACGCAGTATTTT.

The V gene is TRBV11-2, the J gene TRBJ2-3, with 16 bases identical to TRBD2. CDR3 size: 17 residues. V gave up 3 bases and J gave up 2 bases; unmatched junction bases: 2. Germline CDR1 and CDR2: SGHAT and FQNNGV. The CDR3: CASSLGTSGRATDTQYF. As DNA, the CDR3 is TGTGCCAGCAGCTTGGGGACTAGCGGGAGGGCCACAGATACGCAGTATTTT. Variable domain in full (rest from reference TRBV11-2 and TRBJ2-3): EAGVAQSPRYKIIEKRQSVAFWCNPISGHATLYWYQQILGQGPKLLIQFQNNGVVDDSQLPKDRFSAERLKGVDSTLKIQPAKLEDSAVYLCASSLGTSGRATDTQYFGPGTRLTVL.